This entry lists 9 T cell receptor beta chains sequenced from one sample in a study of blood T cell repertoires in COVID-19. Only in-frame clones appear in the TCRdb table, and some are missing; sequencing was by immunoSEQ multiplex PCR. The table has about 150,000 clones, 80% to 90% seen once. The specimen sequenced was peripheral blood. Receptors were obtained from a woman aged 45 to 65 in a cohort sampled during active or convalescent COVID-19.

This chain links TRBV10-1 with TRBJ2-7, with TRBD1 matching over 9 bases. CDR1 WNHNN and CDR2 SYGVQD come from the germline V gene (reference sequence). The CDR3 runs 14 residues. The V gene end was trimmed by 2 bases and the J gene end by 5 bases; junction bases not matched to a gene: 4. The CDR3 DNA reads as TGCGCCAGCAGTGAGGACAGGGGGGGGGACGAGCAGTACTTC. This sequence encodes CASSEDRGGDEQYF.

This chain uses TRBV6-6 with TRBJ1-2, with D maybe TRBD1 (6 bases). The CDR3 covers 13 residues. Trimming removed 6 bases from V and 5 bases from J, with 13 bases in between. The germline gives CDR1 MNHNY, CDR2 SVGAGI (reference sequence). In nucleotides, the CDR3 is TGTGCCAGCAGCGCAGGGGCCCAGTATGGCTACACCTTC. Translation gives CASSAGAQYGYTF.

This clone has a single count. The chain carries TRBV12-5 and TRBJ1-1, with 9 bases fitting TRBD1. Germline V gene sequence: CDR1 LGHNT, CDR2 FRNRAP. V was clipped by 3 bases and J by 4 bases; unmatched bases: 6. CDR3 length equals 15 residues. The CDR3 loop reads CASGLGTGRTTEAFF. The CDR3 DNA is TGTGCTAGTGGTTTAGGGACAGGGCGGACCACTGAAGCTTTCTTT.

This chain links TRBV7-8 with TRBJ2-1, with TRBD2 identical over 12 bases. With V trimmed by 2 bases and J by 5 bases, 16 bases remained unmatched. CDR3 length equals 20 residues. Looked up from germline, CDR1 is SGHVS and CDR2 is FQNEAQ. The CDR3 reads CASSLKGGILAGGPDNEQFF. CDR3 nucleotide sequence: TGTGCCAGCAGCTTAAAAGGAGGGATACTAGCGGGGGGTCCCGACAATGAGCAGTTCTTC. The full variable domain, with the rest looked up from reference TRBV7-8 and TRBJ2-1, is GAGVSQSPRYKVAKRGQDVALRCDPISGHVSLFWYQQALGQGPEFLTYFQNEAQLDKSGLPSDRFFAERPEGSVSTLKIQRTQQEDSAVYLCASSLKGGILAGGPDNEQFFGPGTRLTVL.

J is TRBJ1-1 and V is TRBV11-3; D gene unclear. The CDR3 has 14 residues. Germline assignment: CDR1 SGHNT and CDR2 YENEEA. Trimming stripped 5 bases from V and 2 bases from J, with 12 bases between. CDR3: CASSPDRGNTEAFF. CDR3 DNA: TGTGCCAGCAGCCCGGACCGGGGAAACACTGAAGCTTTCTTT.

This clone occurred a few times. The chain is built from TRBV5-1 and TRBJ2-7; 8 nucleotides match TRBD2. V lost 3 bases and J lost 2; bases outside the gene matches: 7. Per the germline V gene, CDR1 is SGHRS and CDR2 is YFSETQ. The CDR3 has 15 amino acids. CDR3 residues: CASSSTSGSTYEQYF. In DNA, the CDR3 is TGCGCCAGCAGCTCTACTAGCGGTTCGACCTACGAGCAGTACTTC.

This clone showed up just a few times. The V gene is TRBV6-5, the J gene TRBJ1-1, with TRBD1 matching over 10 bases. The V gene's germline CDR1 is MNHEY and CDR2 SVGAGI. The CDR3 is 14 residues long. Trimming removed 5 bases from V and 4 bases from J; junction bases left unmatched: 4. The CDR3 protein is CASSRQGAGTEAFF. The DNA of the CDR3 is TGTGCCAGCAGTAGACAGGGGGCCGGCACTGAAGCTTTCTTT.

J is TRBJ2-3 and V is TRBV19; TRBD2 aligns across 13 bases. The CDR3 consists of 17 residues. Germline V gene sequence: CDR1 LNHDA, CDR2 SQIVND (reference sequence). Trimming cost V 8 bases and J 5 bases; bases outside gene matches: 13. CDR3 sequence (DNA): TGTGCCAGTTCCAAACCACTAGCGGGGGGGCCTCGAGATACGCAGTATTTT. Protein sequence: CASSKPLAGGPRDTQYF. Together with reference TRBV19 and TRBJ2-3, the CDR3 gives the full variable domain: DGGITQSPKYLFRKEGQNVTLSCEQNLNHDAMYWYRQDPGQGLRLIYYSQIVNDFQKGDIAEGYSVSREKKESFPLTVTSAQKNPTAFYLCASSKPLAGGPRDTQYFGPGTRLTVL.

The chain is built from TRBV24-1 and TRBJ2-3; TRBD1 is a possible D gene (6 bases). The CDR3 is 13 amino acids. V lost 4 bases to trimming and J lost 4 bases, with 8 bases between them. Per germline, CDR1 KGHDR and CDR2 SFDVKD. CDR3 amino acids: CATSEPGADTQYF. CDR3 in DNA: TGTGCCACCAGTGAGCCAGGGGCAGATACGCAGTATTTT.